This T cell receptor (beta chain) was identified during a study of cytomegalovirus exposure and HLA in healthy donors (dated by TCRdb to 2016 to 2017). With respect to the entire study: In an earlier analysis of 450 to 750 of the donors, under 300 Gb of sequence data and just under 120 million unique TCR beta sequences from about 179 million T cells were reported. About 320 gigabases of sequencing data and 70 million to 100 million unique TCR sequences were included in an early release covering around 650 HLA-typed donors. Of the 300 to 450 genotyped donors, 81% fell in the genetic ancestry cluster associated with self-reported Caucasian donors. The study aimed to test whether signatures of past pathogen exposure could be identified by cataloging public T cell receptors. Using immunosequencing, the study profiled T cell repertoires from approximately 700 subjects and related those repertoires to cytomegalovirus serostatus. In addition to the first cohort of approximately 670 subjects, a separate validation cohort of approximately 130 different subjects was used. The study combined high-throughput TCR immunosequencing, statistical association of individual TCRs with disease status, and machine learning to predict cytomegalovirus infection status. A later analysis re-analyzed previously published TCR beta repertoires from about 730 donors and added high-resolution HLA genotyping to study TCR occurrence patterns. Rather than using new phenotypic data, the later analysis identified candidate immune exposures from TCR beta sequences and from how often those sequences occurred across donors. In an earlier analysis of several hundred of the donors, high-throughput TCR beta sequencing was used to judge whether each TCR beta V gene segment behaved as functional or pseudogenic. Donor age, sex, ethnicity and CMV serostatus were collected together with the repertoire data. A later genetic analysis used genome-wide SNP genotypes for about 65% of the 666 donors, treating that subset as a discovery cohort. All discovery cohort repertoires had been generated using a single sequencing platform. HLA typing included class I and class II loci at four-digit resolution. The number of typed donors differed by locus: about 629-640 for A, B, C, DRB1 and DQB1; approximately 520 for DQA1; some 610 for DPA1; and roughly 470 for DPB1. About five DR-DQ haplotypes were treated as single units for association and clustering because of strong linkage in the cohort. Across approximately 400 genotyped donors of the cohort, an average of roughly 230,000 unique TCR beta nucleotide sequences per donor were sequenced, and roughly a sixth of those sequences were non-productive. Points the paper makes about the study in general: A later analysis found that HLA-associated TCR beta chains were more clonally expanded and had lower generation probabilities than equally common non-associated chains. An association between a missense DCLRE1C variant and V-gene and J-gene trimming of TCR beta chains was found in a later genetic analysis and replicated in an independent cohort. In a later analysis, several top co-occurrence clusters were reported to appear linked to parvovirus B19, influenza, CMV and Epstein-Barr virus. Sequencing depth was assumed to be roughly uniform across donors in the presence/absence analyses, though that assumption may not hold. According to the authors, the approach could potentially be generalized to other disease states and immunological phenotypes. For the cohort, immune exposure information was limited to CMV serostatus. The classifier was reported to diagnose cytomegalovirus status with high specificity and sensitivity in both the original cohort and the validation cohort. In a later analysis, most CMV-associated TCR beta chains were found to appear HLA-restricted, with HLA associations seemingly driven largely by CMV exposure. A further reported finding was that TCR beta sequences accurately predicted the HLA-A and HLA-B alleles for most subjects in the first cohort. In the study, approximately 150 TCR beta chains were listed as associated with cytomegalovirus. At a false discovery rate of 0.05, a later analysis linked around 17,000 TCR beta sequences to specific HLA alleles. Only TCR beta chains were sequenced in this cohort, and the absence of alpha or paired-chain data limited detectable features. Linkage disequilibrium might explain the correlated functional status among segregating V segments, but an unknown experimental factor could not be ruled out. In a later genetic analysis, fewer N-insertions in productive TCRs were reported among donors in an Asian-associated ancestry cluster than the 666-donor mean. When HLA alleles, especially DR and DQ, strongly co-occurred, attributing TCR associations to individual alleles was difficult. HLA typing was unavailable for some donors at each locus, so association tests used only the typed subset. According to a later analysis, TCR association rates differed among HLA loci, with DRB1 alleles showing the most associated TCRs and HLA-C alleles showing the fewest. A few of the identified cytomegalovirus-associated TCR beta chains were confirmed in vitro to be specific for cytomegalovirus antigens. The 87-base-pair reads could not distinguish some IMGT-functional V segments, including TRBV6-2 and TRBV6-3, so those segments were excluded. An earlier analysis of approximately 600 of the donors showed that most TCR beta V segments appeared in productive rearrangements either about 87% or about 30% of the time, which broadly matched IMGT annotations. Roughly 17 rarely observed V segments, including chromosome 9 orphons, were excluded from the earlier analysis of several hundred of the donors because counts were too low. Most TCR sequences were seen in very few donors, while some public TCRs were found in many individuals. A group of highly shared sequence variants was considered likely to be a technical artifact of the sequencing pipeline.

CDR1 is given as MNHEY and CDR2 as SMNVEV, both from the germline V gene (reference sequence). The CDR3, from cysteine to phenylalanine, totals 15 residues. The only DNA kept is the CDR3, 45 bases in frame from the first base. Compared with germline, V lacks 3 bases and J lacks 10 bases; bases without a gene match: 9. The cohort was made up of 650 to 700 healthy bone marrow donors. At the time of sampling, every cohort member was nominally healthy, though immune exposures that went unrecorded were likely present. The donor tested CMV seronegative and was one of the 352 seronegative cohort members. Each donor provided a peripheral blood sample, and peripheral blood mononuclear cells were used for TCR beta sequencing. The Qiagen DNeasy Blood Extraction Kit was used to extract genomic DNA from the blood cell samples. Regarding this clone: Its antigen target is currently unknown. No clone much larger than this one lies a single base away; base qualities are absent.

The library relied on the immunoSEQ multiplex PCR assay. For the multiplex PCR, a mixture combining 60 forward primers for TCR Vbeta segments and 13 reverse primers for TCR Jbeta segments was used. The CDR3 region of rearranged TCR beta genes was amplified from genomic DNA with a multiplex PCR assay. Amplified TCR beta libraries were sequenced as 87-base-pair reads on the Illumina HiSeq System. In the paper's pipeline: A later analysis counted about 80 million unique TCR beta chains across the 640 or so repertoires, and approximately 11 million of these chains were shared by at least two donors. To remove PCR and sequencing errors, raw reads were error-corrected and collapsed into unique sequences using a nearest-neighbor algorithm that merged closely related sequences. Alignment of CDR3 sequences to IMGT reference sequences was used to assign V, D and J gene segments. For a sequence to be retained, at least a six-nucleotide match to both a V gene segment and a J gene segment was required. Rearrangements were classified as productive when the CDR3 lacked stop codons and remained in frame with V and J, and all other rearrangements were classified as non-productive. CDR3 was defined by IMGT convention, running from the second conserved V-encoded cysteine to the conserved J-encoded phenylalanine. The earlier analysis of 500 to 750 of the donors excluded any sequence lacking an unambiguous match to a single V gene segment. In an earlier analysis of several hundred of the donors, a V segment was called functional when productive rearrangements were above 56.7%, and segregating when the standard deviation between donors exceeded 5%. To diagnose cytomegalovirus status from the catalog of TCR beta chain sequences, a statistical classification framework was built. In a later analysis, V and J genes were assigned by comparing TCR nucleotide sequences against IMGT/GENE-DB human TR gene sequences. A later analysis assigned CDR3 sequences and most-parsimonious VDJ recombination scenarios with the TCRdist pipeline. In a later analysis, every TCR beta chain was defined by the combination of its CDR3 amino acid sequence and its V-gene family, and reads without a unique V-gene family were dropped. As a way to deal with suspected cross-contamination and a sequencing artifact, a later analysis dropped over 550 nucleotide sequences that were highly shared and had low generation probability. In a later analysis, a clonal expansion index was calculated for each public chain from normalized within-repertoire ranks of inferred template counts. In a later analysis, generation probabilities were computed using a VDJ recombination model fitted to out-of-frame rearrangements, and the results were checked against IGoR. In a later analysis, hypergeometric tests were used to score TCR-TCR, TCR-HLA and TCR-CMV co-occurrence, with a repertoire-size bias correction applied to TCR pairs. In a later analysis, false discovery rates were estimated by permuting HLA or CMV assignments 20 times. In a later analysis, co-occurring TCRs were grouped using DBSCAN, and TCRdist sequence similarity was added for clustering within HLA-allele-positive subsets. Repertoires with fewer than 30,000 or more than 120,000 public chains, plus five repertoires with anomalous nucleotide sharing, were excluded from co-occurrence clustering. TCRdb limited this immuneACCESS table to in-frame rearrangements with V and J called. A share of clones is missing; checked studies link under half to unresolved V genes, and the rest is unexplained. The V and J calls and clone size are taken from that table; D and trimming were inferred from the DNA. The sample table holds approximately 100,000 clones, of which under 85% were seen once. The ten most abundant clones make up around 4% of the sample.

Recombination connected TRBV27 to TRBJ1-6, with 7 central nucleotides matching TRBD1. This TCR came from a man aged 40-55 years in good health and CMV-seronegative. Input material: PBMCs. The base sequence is TGTGCCAGCAGTTTTTCGACAGGGCGAGGATCACCCCTCCACTTT. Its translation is CASSFSTGRGSPLHF.